The 19 T cell receptor beta chains listed next were all sequenced from one sample in a study of tumor-infiltrating lymphocytes in primary liver carcinoma. Total RNA amounting to around 450 ng was the source from which TCR beta cDNA was made with a constant-region primer. The TCR beta library was amplified through three nested multiplex PCR rounds in a modified ARM-PCR procedure. TRBV1-TRBV30 forward and Cbeta reverse primers drove the first two roughly 10-cycle rounds. MiXCR, applied by TCRdb to the multiplex PCR reads, yields one record per CDR3 protein. The sample consists of approximately 210,000 distinct CDR3 sequences, about two thirds of them appearing once. They got blood RNA out of unsorted whole blood and also pulled out germline DNA. Sequencing input: peripheral blood. The receptors were gathered from a woman aged 60-75 years with primary liver carcinoma and hepatitis B virus infection.

This clonotype was seen a single time. The chain joins TRBV11-2 to TRBJ1-5; D possibly corresponds to TRBD1 (5 bases). CDR1 SGHAT and CDR2 FQNNGV come from the germline V gene. This CDR3 contains 13 residues. Here the CDR3 reads CVGSPAGGQPQHF. CDR3 coding DNA: TGTGTCGGCAGCCCGGCGGGGGGTCAGCCCCAGCATTTT.

This clonotype was counted between two and nine times. J is TRBJ2-1 and V is TRBV28; 8 nucleotides agree with TRBD2. Looked up from germline, CDR1 is MDHEN and CDR2 is SYDVKM. Unmatched junction bases numbered 7, after V lost 5 bases and J lost 4 bases. This CDR3 comprises 15 residues. In nucleotides, the CDR3 is TGTGCCAGCAGTCTCAGCGGGAGACGATACAATGAGCAGTTCTTC. Residues: CASSLSGRRYNEQFF.

This clonotype was recorded only once. Likely a read error: the CDR3 ends without its conserved phenylalanine or tryptophan. The chain is built from TRBV11-2 and TRBJ2-7; D remains unclear. Trimming shortened V by 1 base and J by 5 bases, and 15 bases separated the two germline ends. The CDR3 has 15 amino acids. Per germline, CDR1 SGHAT and CDR2 FQNNGV. DNA of the CDR3: TGTGCCAGCAGCTTAGGTCAGAGGATATTGGACGAGCAGTACCTC. Translated: CASSLGQRILDEQYL.

The chain joins TRBV10-2 to TRBJ1-5; tentative D call: TRBD1 (5 bases). There are 15 residues in the CDR3. Per germline, CDR1 WSHSY and CDR2 SAAADI. V shed 7 bases and J shed 0 bases, with 13 bases lying between them. CDR3 sequence: CASKGSLDSNQPQHF. CDR3 coding DNA: TGCGCCAGCAAGGGGTCACTCGATAGCAATCAGCCCCAGCATTTT.

With respect to this clonotype: A much more abundant neighbour one base away suggests this may be a read error. The chain links TRBV6-1 to TRBJ2-1; TRBD2 is a possible D gene (5 bases). Germline V gives CDR1 MNHNS, CDR2 SASEGT. CDR3 length: 15 residues. In nucleotides, the CDR3 is TGTGCCAGCAGGATATGGAGCGGAATTTACAATAAGCAGTTCTTC. Protein: CASRIWSGIYNKQFF.

The chain carries TRBV15 and TRBJ2-1; a possible D gene is TRBD2 (5 bases). Germline lookup yields CDR1 LNHNV and CDR2 YYDKDF (reference sequence). V lost 2 bases, J lost 0 bases, and 11 bases lay in between. CDR3 length: 16 amino acids. CDR3 amino acids: CATSRPPAGSYNEQFF. For the CDR3, the DNA is TGTGCCACCAGCAGACCCCCCGCGGGCTCCTACAATGAGCAGTTCTTC. Looking up the rest from reference TRBV15 and TRBJ2-1 gives the full variable domain: DAMVIQNPRYQVTQFGKPVTLSCSQTLNHNVMYWYQQKSSQAPKLLFHYYDKDFNNEADTPDNFQSRRPNTSFCFLDIRSPGLGDTAMYLCATSRPPAGSYNEQFFGPGTRLTVL.

On this clonotype: In this CDR3 the conserved last residue, phenylalanine or tryptophan, is missing, so a read error is likely. V is TRBV29-1 and J is TRBJ2-1, with 7 bases that match TRBD2. CDR1 SQVTM and CDR2 ANQGSEA come from the germline V gene. V was pared by 8 bases and J by 7 bases, with 14 bases of the junction left unmatched. The CDR3 contains 14 residues. The CDR3 here is CSLRTSGGYNEQFS. CDR3 nucleotide sequence: TGCAGCCTCCGGACTAGTGGGGGGTATAATGAGCAGTTCTCC.

This clonotype showed up many times. V usage is TRBV10-3 and J usage is TRBJ2-5; D is uncertain. The CDR3 length is 13 residues. V lost 3 bases, J lost 2 bases, and 7 bases lay in between. From germline, CDR1 is ENHRY and CDR2 SYGVKD. The CDR3 nucleotides are TGTGCCATCAGTGAAGGGATTCAAGAGACCCAGTACTTC. This sequence encodes CAISEGIQETQYF.

To note about this clonotype: At one end the junction does not follow the germline gene, possibly because of a read error. The CDR3 region has the DNA TGTGCCACCAGCTTAGAGGGACAGGTCGGCGGCCAGTACTTC. As protein: CATSLEGQVGGQYF. This chain uses TRBV11-2 with TRBJ2-5, with TRBD1 identical over 8 bases. This CDR3 is 14 amino acids long. Per germline, CDR1 SGHAT and CDR2 FQNNGV.

V is TRBV29-1 and J is TRBJ2-6; no definite D call. This CDR3 is 13 amino acids long. Looked up from germline, CDR1 is SQVTM and CDR2 is ANQGSEA. V lost 4 bases, J lost 8 bases, and 12 bases lay in between. The chain's CDR3 is CSVGTSWTNVLTF. CDR3 sequence (DNA): TGCAGCGTTGGAACCTCTTGGACCAACGTCCTGACTTTC.

This chain links TRBV6-5 with TRBJ1-5; 7 bases align to TRBD1. The end of the DNA is better explained by TRBJ2-3, so the J call may be wrong. This CDR3 is built from 15 residues. Germline values: CDR1 MNHEY, CDR2 SVGAGI. The CDR3 sequence is CASGFRQGSNQPQYF. For the CDR3, the DNA is TGTGCCAGCGGTTTCAGACAGGGCAGCAATCAGCCCCAGTATTTT.

For this clonotype: Its ends do not fully match the called genes, so a read error is possible. V is TRBV12-3 or TRBV12-4 and J is TRBJ1-2; D not resolved. The CDR3 extends over 14 amino acids. The CDR3 here is CVSSLDLTNCGYTF. In nucleotides, the CDR3 is TGTGTCAGCAGTTTGGACTTAACTAACTGCGGCTACACCTTC.

As for this clonotype: A much larger clone is a single base away; this may be a read error. The chain couples TRBV6-6 to TRBJ2-1, with D tentatively TRBD2 (5 bases). Germline-derived CDR1 and CDR2 are MNHNY and SVGAGI (reference sequence). This CDR3 comprises 11 residues. V gave up 7 bases and J gave up 12 bases, with 13 bases separating them. In DNA, the CDR3 is TGTGCCAGCACTCACGCAGCGGTGCAGTTCTTC. The encoded protein is CASTHAAVQFF.

A note on this clonotype: The junction shows a germline mismatch at one end, possibly a read error. The rearrangement joins TRBV11-2 to TRBJ2-6; possibly TRBD1 for D (6 bases). Germline V gives CDR1 SGHAT, CDR2 FQNNGV. The CDR3 runs 15 residues. Written as DNA, the CDR3 is TGTGCCAGCAGCTTACAGGGGCCCGGAGCCAACGTACTGATTTTC. Residues: CASSLQGPGANVLIF. The variable domain in full, with the rest retrieved from reference TRBV11-2 and TRBJ2-6, is EAGVAQSPRYKIIEKRQSVAFWCNPISGHATLYWYQQILGQGPKLLIQFQNNGVVDDSQLPKDRFSAERLKGVDSTLKIQPAKLEDSAVYLCASSLQGPGANVLIFGAGSRLTVL.

This clonotype was seen once. The chain recombines TRBV29-1 with TRBJ2-7; 8 nucleotides line up with TRBD1. V trimming: 5 bases; J trimming: 6 bases; junction bases outside the gene matches: 9. This CDR3 region has 13 residues. CDR1 SQVTM and CDR2 ANQGSEA come from the germline V gene. The CDR3 reads CSVNPGQGREQYF. As DNA, the CDR3 is TGCAGCGTTAACCCTGGACAGGGACGCGAGCAGTACTTC.

Notes on this clonotype: Since a much larger clone is just one base distant, this may be a read error. The CDR3 sequence is CASTREGAGYDEQFF. DNA for the CDR3: TGTGCCAGCACCCGGGAAGGAGCGGGGTACGATGAGCAGTTCTTC. The chain joins TRBV6-6 to TRBJ2-1, with TRBD2 identical over 7 bases. V lost 7 bases, J lost 8 bases, and 14 bases stayed unmatched. Germline V gives CDR1 MNHNY, CDR2 SVGAGI (reference sequence). This CDR3 is 15 amino acids long.

This clonotype was picked up many times. The rearrangement joins TRBV10-2 to TRBJ1-1; D gene ambiguous. Germline CDR1 and CDR2: WSHSY and SAAADI. The CDR3 consists of 14 residues. The ends were cut back, 6 bases at V and 1 base at J, with 12 bases in the middle. The CDR3 DNA follows: TGCGCCAGCAGGTTCTCACGGGGGAACACTGAAGCTTTCTTT. This encodes CASRFSRGNTEAFF.

CDR3: CSAEFYSGNQFF. The CDR3 coding sequence is TGCAGCGCCGAATTTTACTCGGGCAATCAGTTCTTC. This chain joins TRBV29-1 and TRBJ2-1; D is unresolved. Germline V gene lookup returns CDR1 SQVTM and CDR2 ANQGSEA. The length of the CDR3 is 12 residues. V gave up 7 bases and J gave up 13 bases, with 20 bases separating them.

CDR3 nucleotide sequence: TGTGCCAGCAGTTACAATACGCGCACCGGGGAGCTGTTTTTT. Translated: CASSYNTRTGELFF. This chain uses TRBV6-5 with TRBJ2-2; D not resolved. The CDR3 is 14 residues long. Germline V gives CDR1 MNHEY, CDR2 SVGAGI. Trimming took off 2 bases at V and 4 bases at J, with 8 bases between the two ends.